This T cell receptor (beta chain) was sequenced during a study of blood T cell repertoires in COVID-19. CDR1 is LNHDA and CDR2 is SQIVND in the germline V gene (reference sequence). This CDR3 is built from 17 residues. Germline trimming cut 3 bases from V and 0 bases from J; bases unmatched to any gene: 8. The assay was immunoSEQ multiplex PCR, and TCRdb's table has in-frame clones only and misses some. Among some 170,000 clones listed, approximately 78% were seen once. The chain recombines TRBV19 with TRBJ2-3; 8 nucleotides line up with TRBD2. The sample consisted of peripheral blood. The TCR originated in a human donor in a cohort sampled during active COVID-19. The CDR3 sequence: CASSIERLATSTDTQYF. The CDR3 DNA reads as TGTGCCAGTAGTATCGAGAGACTAGCGACTAGCACAGATACGCAGTATTTT.